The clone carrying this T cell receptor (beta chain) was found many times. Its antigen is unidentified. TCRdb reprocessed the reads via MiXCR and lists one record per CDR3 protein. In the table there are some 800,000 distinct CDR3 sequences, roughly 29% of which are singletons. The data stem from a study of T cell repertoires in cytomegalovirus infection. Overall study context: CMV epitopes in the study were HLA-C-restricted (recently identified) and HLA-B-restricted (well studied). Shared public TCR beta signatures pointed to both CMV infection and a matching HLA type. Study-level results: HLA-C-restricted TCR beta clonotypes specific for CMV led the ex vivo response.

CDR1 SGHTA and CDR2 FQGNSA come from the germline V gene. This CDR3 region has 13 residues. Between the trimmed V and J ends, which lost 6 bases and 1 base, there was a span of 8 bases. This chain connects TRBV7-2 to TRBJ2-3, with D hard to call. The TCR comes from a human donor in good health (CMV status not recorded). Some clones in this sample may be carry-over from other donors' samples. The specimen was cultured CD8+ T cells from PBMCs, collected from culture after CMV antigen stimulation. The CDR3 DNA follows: TGTGCCAGCAGTTATCCCGGCACAGATACGCAGTATTTT. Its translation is CASSYPGTDTQYF.